This entry lists 18 T cell receptor beta chains sequenced from one sample in a study of beta chain features in type 1 diabetes. Investigators reverse transcribed all isolated RNA, so they sequenced expressed TCRB transcripts. The repertoire was sequenced with immunoSEQ multiplex PCR; TCRdb's copy has only in-frame clones and lacks some. Counted here are 60,000 or so clones, about three fifths occurring once; the ten biggest clones make up about 2%. The source material was Tregs from blood. These receptors were collected from a woman aged 18-30 years in good health.

This clone was detected a few times. J is TRBJ2-7 and V is TRBV29-1; D unresolved. CDR1 is SQVTM, CDR2 ANQGSEA, per germline. The CDR3 is made up of 16 amino acids. Trimming removed 1 base from V and 0 bases from J, with 16 bases in between. The CDR3 loop reads CSVEGVVGTGSYEQYF. CDR3 coding DNA: TGCAGCGTTGAAGGAGTAGTAGGTACGGGCTCCTACGAGCAGTACTTC.

The rearrangement links TRBV9 to TRBJ2-1, with a possible D match to TRBD2 (5 bases). From germline, CDR1 is SGDLS and CDR2 YYNGEE. CDR3 length: 15 residues. V lost 3 bases and J lost 0, with 10 bases in between. CDR3 protein: CASSAPGSSYNEQFF. In nucleotides, the CDR3 is TGTGCCAGCAGCGCGCCGGGGAGCTCCTACAATGAGCAGTTCTTC.

The CDR3 DNA reads TGCAGCGTACTCCAGGGGGAGATAGGACTGTTTTTT. Translating gives CSVLQGEIGLFF. The genes are TRBV29-1 and TRBJ1-4, with 7 bases matching TRBD1. From germline, CDR1 is SQVTM and CDR2 ANQGSEA. This CDR3 comprises 12 residues. J lost 13 bases, V lost 6 bases, and 11 bases had no gene match.

The rearrangement links TRBV5-6 to TRBJ2-5; 8 nucleotides match TRBD2. CDR1 and CDR2 (germline): SGHDT, YYEEEE. V shed 1 base and J 4 bases; nucleotides not matched to a gene: 9. The CDR3 consists of 16 residues. CDR3 sequence reads: CASSLFKREWVETQYF. CDR3 sequence (DNA): TGTGCCAGCAGCTTGTTCAAGCGGGAGTGGGTAGAGACCCAGTACTTC.

The chain employs TRBV5-1 and TRBJ2-7, with D uncertain. In germline, CDR1 is SGHRS, CDR2 YFSETQ. Between the trimmed V and J ends, which lost 0 bases and 7 bases, there was a span of 11 bases. The CDR3 extends over 13 amino acids. CDR3 DNA sequence: TGCGCCAGCAGCTTGGAACCCACTCGGGAGCAGTACTTC. This encodes CASSLEPTREQYF.

The chain is built from TRBV5-1 and TRBJ2-7; D gene uncertain. CDR3 length: 13 amino acids. The germline V and J ends were trimmed by 0 bases and 1 base, with 5 bases remaining between them. CDR1 and CDR2 from the germline V gene are SGHRS and YFSETQ. The CDR3 nucleotides read TGCGCCAGCAGCTTGGACATTTCCTACGAGCAGTACTTC. It encodes CASSLDISYEQYF.

The chain has TRBV5-1 and TRBJ2-1; 10 nucleotides agree with TRBD2. Germline-derived CDR1 and CDR2 are SGHRS and YFSETQ. The CDR3 runs 15 residues. The ends lost 4 bases at V and 2 bases at J; junction bases unmatched: 3. The CDR3 is CASSLSGGPYNEQFF. In DNA form, the CDR3 reads TGCGCCAGCAGCCTTAGCGGGGGGCCCTACAATGAGCAGTTCTTC.

The chain links TRBV5-5 to TRBJ2-6; weak D call: TRBD1 (5 bases). V lost 5 bases to trimming and J lost 4 bases, with 13 bases between them. CDR3 size: 15 residues. The germline CDR1 and CDR2 sequences are SGHKS and YYEKEE (reference sequence). This CDR3 reads CASSLGQSGANVLTF. Here the CDR3 DNA reads TGTGCCAGCAGTCTCGGACAATCGGGGGCCAACGTCCTGACTTTC.

The rearrangement joins TRBV5-6 to TRBJ2-1, with D perhaps TRBD1 (6 bases). The CDR3 spans 18 residues. In germline, CDR1 is SGHDT, CDR2 YYEEEE. Trimming left V 4 bases short and J 5 bases short, with 25 bases between. CDR3 DNA sequence: TGTGCCAGCAGCCGGCCCCTCCTCCTAGGTAGGGGGAACAATGAGCAGTTCTTC. It encodes CASSRPLLLGRGNNEQFF.

This clone was picked up one time. The chain joins TRBV13 to TRBJ1-1, with 8 bases lining up with TRBD1. Germline CDR1 is PRHDT and CDR2 is FYEKMQ (reference sequence). CDR3 length: 16 residues. J was trimmed by 8 bases and V by 5 bases; bases with no gene match: 16. CDR3 sequence reads: CASSPWTGWATGEAFF. As DNA, the CDR3 is TGTGCCAGCAGCCCTTGGACAGGGTGGGCCACTGGGGAAGCTTTCTTT.

This clone was seen a few times. This chain joins TRBV30 and TRBJ1-1; D not resolved. Germline lookup yields CDR1 GTSNPN and CDR2 SVGIG (reference sequence). V dropped 6 bases and J dropped 13 bases, with 15 bases sitting between them. This CDR3 comprises 10 residues. The CDR3 reads CACGDPVRFF. The CDR3 nucleotides read TGTGCCTGCGGAGACCCAGTGCGTTTCTTT.

This clone came up a few times. V is TRBV2 and J is TRBJ2-1; TRBD2 might be the D (6 bases). V lost 1 base and J lost 8, with 15 bases in between. The CDR3 runs 15 residues. Germline lookup yields CDR1 SNHLY and CDR2 FYNNEI. In nucleotides, the CDR3 is TGTGCCAGCAGTGAAGTATTGGGGGGTTTCGATGAGCAGTTCTTC. It is translated as CASSEVLGGFDEQFF.

V usage is TRBV7-9 and J usage is TRBJ2-1, with 12 bases identical to TRBD2. The CDR3 is made up of 14 amino acids. From germline, CDR1 is SEHNR and CDR2 FQNEAQ (reference sequence). After removal of 5 bases from V and 11 bases from J, the junction contained 7 bases not matched to a gene. Here the CDR3 reads CASSQGLAGRQQFF. In DNA, the CDR3 is TGTGCCAGCAGCCAGGGACTAGCGGGCCGGCAGCAGTTCTTC.

This clone appeared once. The chain combines TRBV7-2 with TRBJ2-7; 14 bases match TRBD2. Gene TRBJ2-5 matches the end of the DNA better, so the J call may be wrong. This CDR3 region has 14 residues. CDR1 SGHTA and CDR2 FQGNSA come from the germline V gene. The CDR3 DNA is TGTGCCAGCAGCCCCGGGACTAGCGGGAGGACCCAGTACTTC. This translates into CASSPGTSGRTQYF.

In nucleotides, the CDR3 is TGTGCCATCAGTGGGTCGGGTAGCGGAACCTACGAGCAGTACTTC. It translates to CAISGSGSGTYEQYF. This chain joins TRBV10-3 and TRBJ2-7; D perhaps matches TRBD2 (6 bases). This CDR3 spans 15 amino acids. Trimming stripped 4 bases from V and 2 bases from J, with 15 bases between. The germline gives CDR1 ENHRY, CDR2 SYGVKD.

The rearrangement joins TRBV7-9 to TRBJ1-4; 10 nucleotides align to TRBD1. From germline, CDR1 is SEHNR and CDR2 FQNEAQ (reference sequence). The CDR3 extends over 16 amino acids. V shed 5 bases and J 2 bases; nucleotides not matched to a gene: 5. The CDR3 DNA follows: TGTGCCAGCAGCACTGGACAGGGGGGTACTAATGAAAAACTGTTTTTT. Translating it yields CASSTGQGGTNEKLFF.

V is TRBV12-2 and J is TRBJ1-2; the D call in the table, TRBD1, was not verified against the DNA. TRBV12-2 is a known pseudogene. This CDR3 spans 16 amino acids. CDR3 amino acids: CASRLPPGTWNYGYTF. The CDR3 DNA reads TGTGCAAGTCGCTTACCCCCGGGGACATGGAACTATGGCTACACCTTC.

V and J are TRBV30 and TRBJ1-2; D unclear. Looked up from germline, CDR1 is GTSNPN and CDR2 is SVGIG (reference sequence). The CDR3 extends over 11 amino acids. The germline V and J ends were trimmed by 7 bases and 4 bases, with 10 bases remaining between them. DNA for the CDR3: TGTGCCTTTTCGACGGGCTATGGCTACACCTTC. Its translation is CAFSTGYGYTF.